This T cell receptor beta chain was recorded in a study of T cells in Graves' hyperthyroidism and ophthalmopathy. This clonotype was counted only a few times. It was RNA transcripts that yielded the amplified TCR beta CDR3 regions. First-round RT-PCR targeting the TCR CDR3 was performed with the HTBI primer set. TCRdb called the multiplex PCR reads again in MiXCR, with one record for every CDR3 protein. Of approximately 500,000 distinct CDR3 sequences in the sample, around 45% were seen once. Participants, patients aged 18 to 65, had newly diagnosed hyperthyroidism with a duration under 2 months. The germline V and J ends were trimmed by 5 bases and 6 bases, with 10 bases remaining between them. The CDR3 consists of 12 residues. CDR1 and CDR2 from the germline V gene are MGHDK and SYGVNS.

The chain combines TRBV25-1 with TRBJ1-2; D ambiguous. Sequencing input: peripheral blood or thyroid tissue (not recorded which). This receptor was identified in a woman aged 18 to 35 with Graves' hyperthyroidism. CDR3 in amino acids: CASSPRGDGYTF. CDR3 bases: TGTGCCAGCAGTCCCAGAGGTGATGGCTACACCTTC.